The rows below give T cell receptor beta chains drawn from one sample of a study of T cell changes during pregnancy in multiple sclerosis. Clones were read by immunoSEQ multiplex PCR, and TCRdb kept only the in-frame ones, dropping some. Among more than 55,000 clones, 70% to 90% were seen once, and the ten largest hold about 1.8%. The sample was peripheral blood, taken after pregnancy. These receptors all stem from a female donor with multiple sclerosis, enrolled in a pregnancy study. CDR3s include the opening cysteine and the closing phenylalanine or tryptophan.

TRBV11-2	TRBJ2-3	CASSPNQGQGGDTQYF
TRBV4-1	TRBJ1-1	CASSLRQGRTEAFF
TRBV13	TRBJ1-1	CASSLARDWNTEAFF
TRBV5-6	TRBJ2-5	CASSLSETQYF
TRBV6-6	TRBJ2-3	CASTRAGGLADTQYF
TRBV27	TRBJ1-2	CASRTPGMVDGYTF
TRBV5-1	TRBJ1-2	CASSLRGNYGYTF
TRBV28	TRBJ2-1	CASSLAAEQFF
TRBV14	TRBJ1-1	CASPPRGRVNTEAFF
TRBV18	TRBJ1-1	CASSPGRMIGNTEAFF
TRBV7-8	TRBJ1-1	CASSSTGRGTEAFF
TRBV11-1	TRBJ2-7	CASSFWTGEAYEQYF
TRBV14	TRBJ1-4	CASSPTVPRGYNEKLFF
TRBV7-3	TRBJ2-7	CASSSPGGTGFDEQYF
TRBV7-2	TRBJ2-7	CASSSDSTYEQYF
TRBV4-1	TRBJ1-1	CASRRQGVNTEAFF
TRBV9	TRBJ1-2	CASSVVTGDDGYTF
TRBV7-9	TRBJ1-1	CASSPSRGTEAFF
TRBV11-3	TRBJ2-3	CASSLGRGGNFYTQYF
TRBV18	TRBJ1-1	CASSRDSEGAEAFF
TRBV30	TRBJ1-4	CAWSFRVGEKLFF
TRBV19	TRBJ1-5	CASSVQGDGQPQHF